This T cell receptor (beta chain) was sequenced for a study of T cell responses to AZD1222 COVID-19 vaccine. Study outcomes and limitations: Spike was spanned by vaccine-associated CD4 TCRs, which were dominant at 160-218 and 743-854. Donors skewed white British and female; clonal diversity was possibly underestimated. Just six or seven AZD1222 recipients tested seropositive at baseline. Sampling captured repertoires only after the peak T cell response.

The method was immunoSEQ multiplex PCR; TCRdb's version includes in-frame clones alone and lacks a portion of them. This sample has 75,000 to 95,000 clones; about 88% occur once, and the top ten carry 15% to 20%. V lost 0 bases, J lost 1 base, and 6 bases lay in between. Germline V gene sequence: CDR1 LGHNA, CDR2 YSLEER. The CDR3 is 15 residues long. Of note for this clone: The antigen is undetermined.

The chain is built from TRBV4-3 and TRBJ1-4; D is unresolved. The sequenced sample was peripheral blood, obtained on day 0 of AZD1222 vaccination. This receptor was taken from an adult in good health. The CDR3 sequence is CASSQDHLTNEKLFF. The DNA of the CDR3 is TGCGCCAGCAGCCAAGATCACCTAACTAATGAAAAACTGTTTTTT.